What follows is one T cell receptor beta chain and its context. TCRdb's copy holds only in-frame clones and misses some; the assay was immunoSEQ multiplex PCR. The sample records more than 200,000 clones, approximately 86% being singletons. These data come from a study of blood T cell repertoires in COVID-19. Looking at the study overall: Samples representing acute and convalescent COVID-19 were sourced from the United States, Italy and Spain.

This TCR was sampled from a woman aged 55 to 70 with COVID-19, enrolled during active disease. The material sequenced was peripheral blood.

CDR3 coding DNA: TGCGCCAGCAGCCCCCAGCGGGGTTTCACTAATGAAAAACTGTTTTTT. Translated, it gives CASSPQRGFTNEKLFF. V usage is TRBV4-3 and J usage is TRBJ1-4, with D unresolved. This CDR3 comprises 16 residues. Germline V gives CDR1 LGHNA, CDR2 YSLEER. V was shortened by 4 bases and J by 2 bases, with 14 bases between the two germline ends.